The source of this T cell receptor beta chain is a study of control samples from healthy donors and cancer patients. Profiled with immunoSEQ multiplex PCR; TCRdb holds only in-frame clones, not every one. The repertoire holds 40,000 to 65,000 clones, with about nine tenths as singletons. The CDR3 spans 18 residues. V lost 0 bases and J lost 0, with 15 bases in between. Germline values: CDR1 SGHDN, CDR2 FVKESK. Sequenced: PBMCs. This TCR was sampled from a man in his 60s with head and neck cancer. The chain links TRBV14 to TRBJ1-3; D call uncertain. For the CDR3, the DNA is TGTGCCAGCAGCCAAGATTGGCCAACTATCCTCTCTGGAAACACCATATATTTT. Translation gives CASSQDWPTILSGNTIYF.